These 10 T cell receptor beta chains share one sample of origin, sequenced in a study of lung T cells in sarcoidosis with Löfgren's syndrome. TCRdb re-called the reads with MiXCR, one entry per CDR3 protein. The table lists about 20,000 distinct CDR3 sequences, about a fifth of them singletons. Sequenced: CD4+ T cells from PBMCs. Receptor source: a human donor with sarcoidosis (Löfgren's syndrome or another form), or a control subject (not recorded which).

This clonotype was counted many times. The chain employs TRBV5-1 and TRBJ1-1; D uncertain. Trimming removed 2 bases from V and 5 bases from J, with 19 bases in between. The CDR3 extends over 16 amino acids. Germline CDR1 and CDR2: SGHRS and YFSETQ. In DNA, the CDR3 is TGCGCCAGCAGCTTCATGGACTCATGGTTTGTTACTGAAGCTTTCTTT. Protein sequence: CASSFMDSWFVTEAFF.

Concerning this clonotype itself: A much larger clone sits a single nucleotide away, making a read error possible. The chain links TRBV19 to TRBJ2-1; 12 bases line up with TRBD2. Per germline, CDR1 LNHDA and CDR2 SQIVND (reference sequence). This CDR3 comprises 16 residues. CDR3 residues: CAGSDLAGGLYNEQFF. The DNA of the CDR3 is TGTGCCGGTAGCGACCTAGCGGGAGGGCTATACAATGAGCAGTTCTTC.

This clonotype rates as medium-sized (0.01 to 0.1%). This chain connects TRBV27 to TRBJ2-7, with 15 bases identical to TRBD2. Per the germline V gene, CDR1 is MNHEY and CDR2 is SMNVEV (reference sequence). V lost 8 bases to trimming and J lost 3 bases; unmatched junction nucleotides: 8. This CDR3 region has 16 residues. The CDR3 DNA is TGTGCCAGCCAGGGACTAGCGGGAGGTCCGTACTACGAGCAGTACTTC. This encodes CASQGLAGGPYYEQYF.

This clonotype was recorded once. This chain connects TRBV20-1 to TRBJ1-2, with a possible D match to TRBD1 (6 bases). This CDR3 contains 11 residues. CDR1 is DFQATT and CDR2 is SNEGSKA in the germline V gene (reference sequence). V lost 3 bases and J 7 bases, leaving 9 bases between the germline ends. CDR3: CSARSGVGYTF. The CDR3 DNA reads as TGCAGTGCTAGGTCAGGGGTTGGCTACACCTTC.

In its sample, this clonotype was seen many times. This CDR3 reads CASSLGGTQVQYF. The CDR3 DNA reads TGTGCCAGCAGTTTGGGTGGAACTCAAGTCCAGTATTTT. The chain carries TRBV28 and TRBJ2-3; unclear D gene. The CDR3 sequence is 13 residues long. Germline values: CDR1 MDHEN, CDR2 SYDVKM. Trimming removed 3 bases at V and 12 bases at J, with 16 bases between.

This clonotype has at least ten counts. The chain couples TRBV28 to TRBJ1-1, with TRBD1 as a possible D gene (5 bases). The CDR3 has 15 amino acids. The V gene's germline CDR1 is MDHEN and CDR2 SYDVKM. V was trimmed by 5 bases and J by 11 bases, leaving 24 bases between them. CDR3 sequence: CASSSPPGRPQRAFF. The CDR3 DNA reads TGTGCCAGCAGTAGCCCCCCGGGACGCCCACAGCGGGCTTTCTTT.

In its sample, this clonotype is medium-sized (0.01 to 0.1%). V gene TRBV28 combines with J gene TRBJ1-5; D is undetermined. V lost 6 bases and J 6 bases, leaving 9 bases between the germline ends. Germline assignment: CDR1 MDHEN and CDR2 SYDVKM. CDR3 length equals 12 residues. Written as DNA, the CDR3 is TGTGCCAGCAGCCTTCGTGGTCAGCCCCAGCATTTT. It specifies CASSLRGQPQHF.

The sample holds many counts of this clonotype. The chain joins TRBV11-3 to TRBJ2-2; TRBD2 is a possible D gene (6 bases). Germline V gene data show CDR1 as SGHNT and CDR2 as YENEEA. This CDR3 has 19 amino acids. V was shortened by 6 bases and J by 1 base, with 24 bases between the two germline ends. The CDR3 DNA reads TGTGCCAGCAGTCGCAATTCGGGTTTTGCGGGGAGGAACACCGGGGAGCTGTTTTTT. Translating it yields CASSRNSGFAGRNTGELFF.

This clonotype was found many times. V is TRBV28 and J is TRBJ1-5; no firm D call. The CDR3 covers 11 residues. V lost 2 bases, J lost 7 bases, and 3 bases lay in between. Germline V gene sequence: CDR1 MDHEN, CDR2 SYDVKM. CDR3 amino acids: CASSLRQPQHF. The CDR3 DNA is TGTGCCAGCAGTTTAAGGCAGCCCCAGCATTTT.

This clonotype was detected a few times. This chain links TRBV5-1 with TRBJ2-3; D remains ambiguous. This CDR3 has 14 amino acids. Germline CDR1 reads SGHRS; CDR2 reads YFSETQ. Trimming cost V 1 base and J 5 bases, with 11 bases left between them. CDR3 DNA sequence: TGCGCCAGCAGCTTGTCGGCAGGTGGAGATACGCAGTATTTT. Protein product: CASSLSAGGDTQYF.